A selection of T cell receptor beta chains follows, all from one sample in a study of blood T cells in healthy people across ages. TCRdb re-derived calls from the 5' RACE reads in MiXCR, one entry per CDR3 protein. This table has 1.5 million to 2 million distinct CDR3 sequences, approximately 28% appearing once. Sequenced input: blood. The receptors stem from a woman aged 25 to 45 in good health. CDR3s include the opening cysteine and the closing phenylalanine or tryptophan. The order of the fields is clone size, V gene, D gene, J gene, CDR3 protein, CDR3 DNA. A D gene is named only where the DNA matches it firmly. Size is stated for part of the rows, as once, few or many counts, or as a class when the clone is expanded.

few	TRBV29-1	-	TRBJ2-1	CSAASTYNEQFF	TGCAGCGCGGCTTCCACCTACAATGAGCAGTTCTTC
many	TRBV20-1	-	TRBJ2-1	CSAPGSYNEQFF	TGCAGTGCTCCGGGCTCCTACAATGAGCAGTTCTTC
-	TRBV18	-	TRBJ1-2	CASSSPAAELYGYTF	TGTGCCAGCTCATCACCCGCTGCAGAACTCTATGGCTACACCTTC
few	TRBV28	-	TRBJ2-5	CASSFGLPSRETQYF	TGTGCCAGCAGTTTCGGTCTCCCATCGCGGGAGACCCAGTACTTC
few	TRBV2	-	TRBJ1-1	CASSEEMGMKAFF	TGTGCCAGCAGTGAAGAGATGGGGATGAAGGCTTTCTTT
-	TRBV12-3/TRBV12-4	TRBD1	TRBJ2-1	CASSGGRGTGWNNEQFF	TGTGCCAGCAGTGGGGGTCGTGGGACAGGGTGGAACAATGAGCAGTTCTTC
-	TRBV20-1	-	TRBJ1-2	CSARDYDTETNYGYTF	TGCAGTGCTAGAGATTATGACACAGAGACTAACTATGGCTACACCTTC
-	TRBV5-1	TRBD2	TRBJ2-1	CASSPMTSGSYNEQFF	TGCGCCAGCAGCCCAATGACTAGCGGATCCTACAATGAGCAGTTCTTC
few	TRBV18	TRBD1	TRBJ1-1	CASSSRTGGRNTEAFF	TGTGCCAGCTCATCGCGGACAGGGGGCAGAAACACTGAAGCTTTCTTT
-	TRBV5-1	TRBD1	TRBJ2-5	CASSLGGQDQETQYF	TGCGCCAGCAGCTTGGGGGGACAGGACCAAGAGACCCAGTACTTC
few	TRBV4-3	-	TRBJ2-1	CASSQGSGIYNEQFF	TGCGCCAGCAGCCAAGGCTCCGGGATTTACAATGAGCAGTTCTTC
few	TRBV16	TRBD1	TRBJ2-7	CASSQSDRWYEQYF	TGTGCCAGCAGCCAATCGGACAGGTGGTACGAGCAGTACTTC
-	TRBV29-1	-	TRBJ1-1	CSVGIGLNTEAFF	TGCAGCGTTGGCATAGGTTTGAACACTGAAGCTTTCTTT
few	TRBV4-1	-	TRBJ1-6	CASSQDEWTVDSPLHF	TGCGCCAGCAGCCAAGATGAGTGGACAGTTGATTCACCCCTCCACTTT
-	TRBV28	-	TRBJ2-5	CASVLRGGAFKTQYF	TGCGCCAGCGTATTAAGGGGGGGGGCATTTAAGACCCAGTACTTC
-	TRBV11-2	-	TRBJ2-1	CASSLVAGLNFNEQFF	TGTGCCAGCAGCTTAGTAGCTGGGCTTAACTTCAATGAGCAGTTCTTC
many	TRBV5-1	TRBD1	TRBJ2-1	CASNRDSSYNEQFF	TGCGCCAGCAACCGGGACAGCTCCTACAATGAGCAGTTCTTC
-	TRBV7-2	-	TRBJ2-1	CASSFAATSYNEQFF	TGTGCCAGCAGCTTTGCGGCTACTTCCTACAATGAGCAGTTCTTC